This TCR beta chain was documented in a study of cytomegalovirus exposure and HLA in healthy donors. Study as a whole: An earlier analysis identified under 130 million unique TCR beta sequences in about 179 million T cells. The study's findings and limits: Most of the CMV-associated TCR beta chains (in a later analysis) appeared to be HLA-restricted. In a later analysis, donors in an Asian-associated ancestry cluster reportedly had fewer N-insertions in productive TCRs than the cohort mean.

The V gene's germline CDR1 is LGHNA and CDR2 YNFKEQ. Trimming removed 1 base at V and 6 bases at J, with 16 bases between. The CDR3 is made up of 16 amino acids. With respect to this clone: Its antigen remains unknown.

The PCR was carried out with 60 Vbeta primers and 13 Jbeta primers. Only in-frame clones appear in the TCRdb table, and some are missing; sequencing was by immunoSEQ multiplex PCR. The table includes over 75,000 clones, around 80% detected once. The sample taken for sequencing was PBMCs. This rearrangement joins TRBV4-2 to TRBJ1-5, with a tentative D call TRBD1 (6 bases). This clonotype was sampled from a man aged 55 to 70 in good health and CMV-seropositive. The chain's CDR3 is CASSQVVGGGFQPQHF. DNA for the CDR3: TGTGCCAGCAGCCAAGTCGTTGGGGGGGGCTTTCAGCCCCAGCATTTT.